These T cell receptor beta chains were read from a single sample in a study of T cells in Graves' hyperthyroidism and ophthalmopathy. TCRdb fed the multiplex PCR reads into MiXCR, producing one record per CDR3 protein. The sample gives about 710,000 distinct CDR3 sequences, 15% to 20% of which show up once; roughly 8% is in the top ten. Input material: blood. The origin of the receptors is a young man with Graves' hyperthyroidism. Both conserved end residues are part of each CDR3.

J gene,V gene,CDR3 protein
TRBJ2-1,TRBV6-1,CASSQGPSSYNEQFF
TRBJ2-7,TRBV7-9,CASSSPQNSYEQYF
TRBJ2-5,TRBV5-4,CASSFYAEETQYF
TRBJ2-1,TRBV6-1,CASSSNGLARTYNEQFF
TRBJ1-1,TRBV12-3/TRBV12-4,CASSLGATFEAFF
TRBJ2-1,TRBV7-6,CASSSRPNEQFF
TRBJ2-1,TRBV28,CASSSKREVREQFF
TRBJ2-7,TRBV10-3,CAISDRDTRTEQYF
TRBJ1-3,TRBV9,CASSVANAAGNTIYF
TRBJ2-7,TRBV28,CASSLAQGRGEQYF
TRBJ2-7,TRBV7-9,CASSYAGQRYEQYF
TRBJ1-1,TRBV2,CASNRQGSNTEAFF
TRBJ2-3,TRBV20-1,CSAIYTATDTQYF
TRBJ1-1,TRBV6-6,CASSYSRISEAFF
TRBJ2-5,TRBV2,CASSDERGAGETQYF
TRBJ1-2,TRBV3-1,CASSSQVYTRQALYGYTF
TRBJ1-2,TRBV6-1,CASSKAGGNYGYTF
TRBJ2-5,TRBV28,CASSLTDRDTFQETQYF
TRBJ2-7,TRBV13,CASSLRLAGGLYEQYF
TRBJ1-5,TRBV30,CGVGQAGGQPQHF
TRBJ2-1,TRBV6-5,CASSYGRLTGNEQFF
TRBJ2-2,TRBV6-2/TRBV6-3,CASSDRRQGGELFF
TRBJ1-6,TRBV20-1,CSARPGQWNSPLHF
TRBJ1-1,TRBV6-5,CASSYAGAGDTEAFF
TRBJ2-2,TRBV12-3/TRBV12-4,CASSRLAGITGELFF
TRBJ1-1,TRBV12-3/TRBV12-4,CASSNSGRLGAEAFF
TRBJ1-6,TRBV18,CASSPAAVNSPLHF
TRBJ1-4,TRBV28,CASSSPTDEKLFF
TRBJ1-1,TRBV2,CASTDRHKGAEAFF
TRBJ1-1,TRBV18,CASSPRGGSRTEAFF
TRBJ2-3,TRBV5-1,CASSPLSAGTTDTQYF
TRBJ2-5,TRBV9,CASSEIGQFEETQYF
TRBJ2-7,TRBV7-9,CASSSELAGVTDF
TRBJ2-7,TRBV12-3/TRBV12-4,CASSLRAGGPREQYF
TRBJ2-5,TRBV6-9,CASSYPPSGQETQYF
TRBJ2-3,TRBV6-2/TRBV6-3,CASSRSGGTSTDTQYF
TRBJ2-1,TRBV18,CASSPLTGSNYNEQFF
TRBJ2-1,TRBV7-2,CASSLARGLAGEYNEQFF
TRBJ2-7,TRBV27,CASSRTGTGGYEQSF
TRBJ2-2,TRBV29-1,CSVEDAGELFF
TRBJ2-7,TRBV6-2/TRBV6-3,CASSYSPSGTSGISRYEQYF
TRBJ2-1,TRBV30,CAWSEAGGRNEQFF
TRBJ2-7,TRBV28,CASSMAGTGANEQYF
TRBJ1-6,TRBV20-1,CSPQGGERDNSPLHF
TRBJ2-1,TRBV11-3,CASTMGRDGEQFF
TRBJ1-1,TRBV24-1,CATSDDQGTEAFF
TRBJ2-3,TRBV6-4,CASTNNSGTSTDTQYF
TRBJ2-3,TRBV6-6,CASSYSGGSPDTQYF